This entry is about one T cell receptor (beta chain). Libraries were prepared by immunoSEQ multiplex PCR; TCRdb keeps only in-frame clonotypes and omits some of them. The repertoire consists of about 400,000 clones, with 85% to 95% occurring once and the leading ten covering roughly 0.02%. This sample is drawn from a study of shared T cell receptors in the human thymus. The CDR3 spans 15 residues. CDR1 and CDR2 (germline): ENHRY, SYGVKD. Losses at the gene ends were 6 bases for V and 4 bases for J; bases not matched to a gene: 8. The chain joins TRBV10-3 to TRBJ2-7; 11 nucleotides line up with TRBD1. This clonotype originated in a human donor. Input material: thymocytes. CDR3 protein: CAISSGTGGLYEQYF. In DNA form, the CDR3 reads TGTGCCATCAGCTCCGGGACAGGGGGTTTGTACGAGCAGTACTTC.